The present T cell receptor (beta chain) was sequenced within a study of blood T cell repertoires in COVID-19. For the study at large: Collection of acute and convalescent COVID-19 samples took place in the United States, Italy and Spain. In each case, the material was cDNA or gDNA derived from T cells, B-cell-depleted T cells, or PBMCs.

Authors' processing steps: Amplification of reference gene primers provided the estimated nucleated cell counts. This table comes from immunoSEQ multiplex PCR, and its TCRdb copy is limited to in-frame clones, with some not included. From that table come the V and J calls and clone size; the DNA was used to work out D and trimming. The sample yields 8,800 or so clones, 88% seen once. CDR3 length: 14 amino acids. The V and J ends lost 3 bases and 6 bases respectively, with 14 bases between them. Germline loops: CDR1 MGHRA, CDR2 YSYEKL. This rearrangement joins TRBV4-1 to TRBJ1-1, with a weak D call TRBD1 (5 bases). The sequenced material came from peripheral blood. The receptor was isolated from a human donor in a cohort sampled during active COVID-19. CDR3 nucleotides: TGCGCCAGCAGCCACCCAAGGGGTTTGGCTGAAGCTTTCTTT. Translating it yields CASSHPRGLAEAFF.